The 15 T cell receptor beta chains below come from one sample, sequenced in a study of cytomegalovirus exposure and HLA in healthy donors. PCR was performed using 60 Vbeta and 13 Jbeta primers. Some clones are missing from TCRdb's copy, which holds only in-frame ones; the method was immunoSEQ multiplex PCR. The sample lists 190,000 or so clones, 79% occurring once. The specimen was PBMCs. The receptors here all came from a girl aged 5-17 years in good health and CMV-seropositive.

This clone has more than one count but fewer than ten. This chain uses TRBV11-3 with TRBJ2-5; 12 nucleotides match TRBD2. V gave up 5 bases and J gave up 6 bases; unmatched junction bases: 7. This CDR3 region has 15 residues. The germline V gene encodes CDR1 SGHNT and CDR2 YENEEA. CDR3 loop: CASSGGLAGKKTQYF. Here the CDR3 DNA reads TGTGCCAGCAGCGGAGGACTAGCGGGGAAAAAGACCCAGTACTTC.

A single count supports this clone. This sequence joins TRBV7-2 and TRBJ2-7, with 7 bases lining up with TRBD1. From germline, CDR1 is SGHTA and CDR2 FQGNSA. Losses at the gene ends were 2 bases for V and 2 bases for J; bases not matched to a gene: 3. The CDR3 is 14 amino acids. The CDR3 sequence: CASSLNRGTYEQYF. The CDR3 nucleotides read TGTGCCAGCAGCTTAAACAGGGGCACCTACGAGCAGTACTTC.

The CDR3 sequence: CASSDGTSGINTGELFF. CDR3 DNA sequence: TGTGCCAGCAGTGATGGAACTAGCGGGATCAACACCGGGGAGCTGTTTTTT. The V gene is TRBV2, the J gene TRBJ2-2, with 10 bases matching TRBD2. Germline-derived CDR1 and CDR2 are SNHLY and FYNNEI. The CDR3 is 17 amino acids. Unmatched junction bases numbered 6, after V lost 3 bases and J lost 2 bases.

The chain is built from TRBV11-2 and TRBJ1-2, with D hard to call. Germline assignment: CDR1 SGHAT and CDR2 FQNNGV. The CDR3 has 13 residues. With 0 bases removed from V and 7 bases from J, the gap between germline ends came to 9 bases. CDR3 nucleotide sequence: TGTGCCAGCAGCTTAGACCCCGGTACTGGCTACACCTTC. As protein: CASSLDPGTGYTF.

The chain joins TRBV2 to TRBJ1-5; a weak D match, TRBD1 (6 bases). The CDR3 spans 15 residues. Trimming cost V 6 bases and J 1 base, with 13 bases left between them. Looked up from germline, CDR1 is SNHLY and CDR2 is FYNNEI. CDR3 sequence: CASRALRGSNQPQHF. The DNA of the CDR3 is TGTGCCAGCAGAGCTCTTAGGGGGAGCAATCAGCCCCAGCATTTT. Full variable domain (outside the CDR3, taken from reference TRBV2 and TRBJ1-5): EPEVTQTPSHQVTQMGQEVILRCVPISNHLYFYWYRQILGQKVEFLVSFYNNEISEKSEIFDDQFSVERPDGSNFTLKIRSTKLEDSAMYFCASRALRGSNQPQHFGDGTRLSIL.

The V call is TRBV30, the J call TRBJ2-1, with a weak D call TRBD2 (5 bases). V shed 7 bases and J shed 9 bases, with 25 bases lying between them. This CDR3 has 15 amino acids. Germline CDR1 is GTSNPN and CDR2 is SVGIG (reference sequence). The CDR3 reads CALSPGMVSGGEQFF. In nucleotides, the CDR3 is TGTGCCTTATCGCCTGGAATGGTATCAGGAGGTGAGCAGTTCTTC.

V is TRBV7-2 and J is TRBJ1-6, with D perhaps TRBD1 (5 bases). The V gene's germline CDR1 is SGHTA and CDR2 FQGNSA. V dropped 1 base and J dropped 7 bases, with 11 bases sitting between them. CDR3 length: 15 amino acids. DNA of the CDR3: TGTGCCAGCAGCTTAGTTGGGGGGGGAAATTCACCCCTCCACTTT. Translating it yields CASSLVGGGNSPLHF.

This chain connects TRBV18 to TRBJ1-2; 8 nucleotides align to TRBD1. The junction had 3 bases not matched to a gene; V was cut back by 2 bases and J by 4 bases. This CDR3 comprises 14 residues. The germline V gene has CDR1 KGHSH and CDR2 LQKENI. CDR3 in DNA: TGTGCCAGCTCACCAGACAGGGGAGGCTATGGCTACACCTTC. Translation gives CASSPDRGGYGYTF.

The CDR3 spells CASSLGTSGGNEQFF. As DNA, the CDR3 is TGTGCCAGCAGCTTGGGGACTAGCGGAGGCAATGAGCAGTTCTTC. This chain links TRBV11-3 with TRBJ2-1; 11 bases line up with TRBD2. Germline trimming cut 3 bases from V and 6 bases from J; bases unmatched to any gene: 4. CDR3 length: 15 residues. CDR1 and CDR2 (germline): SGHNT, YENEEA. Complete variable domain (other parts from reference TRBV11-3 and TRBJ2-1): EAGVVQSPRYKIIEKKQPVAFWCNPISGHNTLYWYLQNLGQGPELLIRYENEEAVDDSQLPKDRFSAERLKGVDSTLKIQPAELGDSAVYLCASSLGTSGGNEQFFGPGTRLTVL.

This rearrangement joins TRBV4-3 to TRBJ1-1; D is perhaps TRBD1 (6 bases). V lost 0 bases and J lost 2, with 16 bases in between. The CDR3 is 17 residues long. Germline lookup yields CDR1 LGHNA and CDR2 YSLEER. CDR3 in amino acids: CASSQERRGWGNTEAFF. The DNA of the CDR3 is TGCGCCAGCAGCCAAGAGAGAAGGGGGTGGGGAAACACTGAAGCTTTCTTT.

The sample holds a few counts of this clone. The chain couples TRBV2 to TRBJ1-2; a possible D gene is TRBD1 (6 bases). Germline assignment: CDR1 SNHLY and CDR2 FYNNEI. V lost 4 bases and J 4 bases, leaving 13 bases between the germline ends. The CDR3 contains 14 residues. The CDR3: CASSVGTPFYGYTF. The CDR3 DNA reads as TGTGCCAGCAGTGTAGGGACACCCTTCTATGGCTACACCTTC.

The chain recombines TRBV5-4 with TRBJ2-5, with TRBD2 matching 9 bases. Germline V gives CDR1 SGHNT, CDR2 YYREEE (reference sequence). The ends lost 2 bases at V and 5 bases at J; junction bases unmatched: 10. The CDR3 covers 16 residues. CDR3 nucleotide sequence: TGTGCCAGCAGCTTCCTAGCGGGGACCTTCGGGGAGACCCAGTACTTC. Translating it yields CASSFLAGTFGETQYF.

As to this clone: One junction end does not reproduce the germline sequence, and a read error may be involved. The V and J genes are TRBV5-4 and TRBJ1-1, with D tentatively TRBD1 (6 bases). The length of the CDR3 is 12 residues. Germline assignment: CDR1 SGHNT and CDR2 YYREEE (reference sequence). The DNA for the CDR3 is TGTGCCAGCAGCTTGGGGGACACTGAAGCTTTTTTT. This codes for CASSLGDTEAFF.

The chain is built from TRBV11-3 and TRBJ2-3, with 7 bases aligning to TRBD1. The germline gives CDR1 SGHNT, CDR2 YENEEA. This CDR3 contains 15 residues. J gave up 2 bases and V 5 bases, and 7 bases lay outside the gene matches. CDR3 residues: CASSKGQLNTDTQYF. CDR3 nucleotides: TGTGCCAGCAGCAAGGGACAGCTAAACACAGATACGCAGTATTTT.

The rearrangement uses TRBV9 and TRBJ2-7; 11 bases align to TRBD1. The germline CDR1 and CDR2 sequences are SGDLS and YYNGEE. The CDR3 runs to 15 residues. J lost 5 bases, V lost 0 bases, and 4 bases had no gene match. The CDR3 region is CASSVGGTGGNEQYF. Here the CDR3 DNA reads TGTGCCAGCAGCGTAGGAGGGACAGGGGGGAACGAGCAGTACTTC.